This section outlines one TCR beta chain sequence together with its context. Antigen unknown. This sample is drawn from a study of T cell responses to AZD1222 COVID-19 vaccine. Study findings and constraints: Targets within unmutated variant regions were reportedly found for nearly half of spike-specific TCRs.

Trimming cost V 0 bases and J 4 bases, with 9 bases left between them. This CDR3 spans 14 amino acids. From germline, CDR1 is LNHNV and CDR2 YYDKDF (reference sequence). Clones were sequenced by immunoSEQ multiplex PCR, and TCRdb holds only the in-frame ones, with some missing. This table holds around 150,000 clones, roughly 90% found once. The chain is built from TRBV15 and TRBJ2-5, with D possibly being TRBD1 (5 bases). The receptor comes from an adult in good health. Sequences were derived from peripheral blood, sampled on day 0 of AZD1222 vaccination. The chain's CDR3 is CATSRDRAAETQYF. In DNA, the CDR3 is TGTGCCACCAGCAGAGACAGGGCGGCAGAGACCCAGTACTTC. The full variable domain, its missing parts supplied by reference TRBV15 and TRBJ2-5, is DAMVIQNPRYQVTQFGKPVTLSCSQTLNHNVMYWYQQKSSQAPKLLFHYYDKDFNNEADTPDNFQSRRPNTSFCFLDIRSPGLGDTAMYLCATSRDRAAETQYFGPGTRLLVL.